Reported below is one T cell receptor (beta chain). Its specificity is not known. These data are taken from a study of T cell repertoires in cytomegalovirus infection. Overall study context: HLA-B-restricted CMV epitopes that are well studied were used alongside recently identified HLA-C-restricted ones. Shared public TCR beta signatures pointed to both CMV infection and a matching HLA type. Study-level findings and limits: In two of eight donors, the top clonotype was HLA-C-restricted CMV-specific.

TCRdb fed the reads into MiXCR, producing one record per CDR3 protein. Of some 62,000 distinct CDR3 sequences listed, about 19% are singletons. V lost 2 bases to trimming and J lost 6 bases; unmatched junction nucleotides: 6. CDR3 length: 14 amino acids. Germline assignment: CDR1 GTSNPN and CDR2 SVGIG (reference sequence). The J gene is TRBJ1-5, the V gene TRBV30; TRBD1 aligns across 8 bases. The input for sequencing was CD8+ T cells from cultured PBMCs, taken from culture after CMV antigen stimulation. This TCR came from a human donor in good health (CMV status not recorded). Some clones in this sample may be carry-over from other donors' samples. As DNA, the CDR3 is TGTGCCTGGAGTATCGCAGGGGGCGGTCAGCCCCAGCATTTT. This codes for CAWSIAGGGQPQHF.